This T cell receptor (beta chain) comes out of a study of blood T cell repertoires in COVID-19. Study overall: Samples taken during acute and convalescent COVID-19 were collected in the United States, Italy and Spain. T cells, B-cell-depleted T cells, or PBMCs provided the cDNA or gDNA that served as material.

This CDR3 contains 15 residues. V shed 5 bases and J 7 bases; nucleotides not matched to a gene: 12. Germline V CDR1 and CDR2: SGDLS, YYNGEE. Methods used by the authors: Scientists estimated how many nucleated cells there were by amplifying reference gene primers. Here immunoSEQ multiplex PCR was the method, and the copy in TCRdb shows in-frame clones only, minus some. V and J calls and clone size follow that table, whereas D and trimming were derived from the DNA. The sample lists 150,000 or so clones, around 84% occurring once. Material for sequencing was peripheral blood. The TCR originated in a man in his forties or fifties with active or convalescent COVID-19. J is TRBJ2-1 and V is TRBV9; 7 bases agree with TRBD2. CDR3 amino acids: CASRHRWGGENEQFF. DNA for the CDR3: TGTGCCAGCAGACATCGGTGGGGGGGTGAGAATGAGCAGTTCTTC.